This T cell receptor (beta chain) was recovered during a study of T cell clonotyping in hematopoietic cell transplantation. Study outcomes and limitations: After transplant, recipient diversity fell while pathologically expanded clonotypes grew through day 180. Graft donor and pretransplant recipient Inverse Simpson Index values predicted broader posttransplant TCR diversity. No sorting was done, leaving CD4 and CD8 contributions mixed. Few recipient clonotypes overlapped donors; over 95% were de novo at given depth.

The germline CDR1 and CDR2 sequences are MGHRA and YSYEKL. The CDR3 has 14 residues. The V end lost 1 base, the J end lost 4 bases, and 11 bases lay between the germline ends. A remark on this clone: Its antigen is not known.

Libraries were prepared by immunoSEQ multiplex PCR; TCRdb keeps only in-frame clonotypes and omits some of them. The sample lists 3,000 to 4,000 clones, about a sixth occurring once. The sample was peripheral blood mononuclear cells, taken 30 days after allogeneic stem cell transplant. V is TRBV4-1 and J is TRBJ2-7; D possibly corresponds to TRBD1 (5 bases). This receptor was taken from a male patient between 45 and 59 years old who had an allogeneic stem cell transplant from a related donor, so the T cells may come from the graft donor. Some clones in this sample may be carry-over from other donors' samples. As DNA, the CDR3 is TGCGCCAGCAGCCAAGTCGGAGACAGATACGAGCAGTACTTC. This codes for CASSQVGDRYEQYF.